This TCR beta chain was captured in a study of T cells after yellow fever vaccination. General study results and limits: FACS-sorted repertoires could contain abundant clonotypes contaminating from the bulk population. In post-booster samples, most primary-vaccination clones reappeared (just under 98% CD4, roughly 88% CD8).

The ends lost 6 bases at V and 7 bases at J; junction bases unmatched: 15. This CDR3 comprises 17 residues. In germline, CDR1 is ENHRY, CDR2 SYGVKD. Worth noting for this clonotype: Its matching antigen is unknown.

For TCR, cDNA came from 5'RACE template switching, which added a universal primer site and UMIs. One entry per CDR3 protein results from TCRdb running MiXCR on the 5' RACE reads. The sample has approximately 300,000 distinct CDR3 sequences, over 8.5% seen once. This specimen consisted of CD4+ T cells sorted from PBMCs, obtained 45 days after the yellow fever booster vaccination. The clonotype originates from a man aged 18 to 30 who received the YFV17D yellow fever vaccine. The genes are TRBV10-3 and TRBJ1-4; 9 bases match TRBD1. In DNA, the CDR3 is TGTGCCATCAGCTCCGGGACAGGGCTCCCTTCGAGTGAAAAACTGTTTTTT. It translates to CAISSGTGLPSSEKLFF.